The 5 T cell receptor beta chains in this list originate from one sample, sequenced in a study of T cells after yellow fever vaccination. MiXCR, run by TCRdb on the 5' RACE reads, gives a single entry per CDR3 protein. The sample holds about 99,000 distinct CDR3 sequences; less than 6% are singletons and the top ten take under 50%. The source material was CD8+ T cells sorted from PBMCs, sampled 10 days after the yellow fever booster vaccination. These receptors all come from a man between 18 and 35 years old who received the YFV17D yellow fever vaccine.

This clonotype occurred a few times. J is TRBJ2-5 and V is TRBV11-2, with D perhaps matching TRBD2 (6 bases). Trimming removed 5 bases from V and 5 bases from J, with 15 bases in between. CDR3 length equals 14 residues. Germline-derived CDR1 and CDR2 are SGHAT and FQNNGV. CDR3 bases: TGTGCCAGCAGCCCAGGGAGCGGGTCGGAGACCCAGTACTTC. This encodes CASSPGSGSETQYF.

This clonotype was counted ten times or more. V and J are TRBV7-9 and TRBJ2-3, with 8 bases identical to TRBD1. This CDR3 comprises 15 residues. The V gene's germline CDR1 is SEHNR and CDR2 FQNEAQ (reference sequence). The junction had 4 bases not matched to a gene; V was cut back by 5 bases and J by 0 bases. CDR3 residues: CASSKTGASTDTQYF. CDR3 bases: TGTGCCAGCAGCAAGACAGGGGCGAGCACAGATACGCAGTATTTT.

This chain uses TRBV2 with TRBJ2-1; 9 bases match TRBD1. Germline trimming cut 9 bases from V and 6 bases from J; bases unmatched to any gene: 9. CDR1 and CDR2 (germline): SNHLY, FYNNEI. The CDR3 has 14 residues. The CDR3 coding sequence is TGTGCCAGTTCCGACAGGGGGTCTTCCAATGAGCAGTTCTTC. The encoded protein is CASSDRGSSNEQFF.

The chain has TRBV5-1 and TRBJ2-3; 8 bases are shared with TRBD1. V dropped 4 bases and J dropped 0; count of bases not matched to a gene: 4. The CDR3 runs 15 residues. Germline V CDR1 and CDR2: SGHRS, YFSETQ. This chain's CDR3 is CASSMRDRSTDTQYF. The CDR3 DNA reads TGCGCCAGCAGCATGCGGGACAGGAGCACAGATACGCAGTATTTT.

The V call is TRBV6-1, the J call TRBJ2-2, with no clear D. In germline, CDR1 is MNHNS, CDR2 SASEGT. This CDR3 has 10 residues. V lost 7 bases and J lost 8, with 5 bases in between. The CDR3 loop reads CASKKGELFF. The CDR3, as DNA: TGTGCCAGCAAAAAAGGGGAGCTGTTTTTT.